This TCR beta chain was identified in a study of shared clonotypes between healthy human individuals. Germline V gene data show CDR1 as SQVTM and CDR2 as ANQGSEA. Trimming took 8 bases from V and 4 from J; bases not matched to a gene: 2. The CDR3 runs to 12 residues. TCRdb keeps only in-frame clones here, not all; method: immunoSEQ multiplex PCR. The data hold roughly 2 million clones, with approximately 94% observed a single time. The sample was naive CD4+ T cells sorted from blood. As for subset: CD45RA+ positively selected. The chain is built from TRBV29-1 and TRBJ1-1; 12 bases are shared with TRBD1. This clonotype was sampled from a man between 18 and 35 years old in good health. The CDR3 loop reads CSWGQGATEAFF. In DNA form, the CDR3 reads TGCAGCTGGGGACAGGGGGCCACTGAAGCTTTCTTT.